This T cell receptor (beta chain) is drawn from a study of blood T cells in healthy people across ages (dated by TCRdb to the mid-2010s). For the study in its entirety: In model experiments, template switching captured roughly one uniquely barcoded TCR beta cDNA molecule for every two T cells. To track age-related changes in TCR beta repertoire diversity, the study relied on deep sequencing normalized with unique cDNA molecular identifiers. The donors were divided into four age groups: young (average around 15 years), middle-aged (almost 40), aged (approximately 64) and long-lived (roughly 82). To avoid experimental bias, donors of different ages were distributed randomly across sequencing lanes. Two additional independent replicas of 1 million unique cDNA reads from the same blood draw were analyzed for two donors (one aged 18 to 30 and one aged 80 or older). Paper-wide results and their limitations: As age increased, observed TCR beta diversity per million T cells dropped in a roughly linear way, and a significant reduction was already evident by age 40. A strong correlation was found between observed TCR beta diversity and the percentage of naive T cells measured by flow cytometry. Total diversity estimates from one million sequenced T cells were considered lower bounds and underestimates. Compared with the aged group, the long-lived group had more naive CD4+ T cells, fewer expanded clones and increased TCR diversity, suggesting age selection. Because the CMV infection status of the donors was unknown, age-related changes in expanded clonotypes may potentially have been confounded. Bulk unsorted PBMC profiling prevented conclusive comparison of naive and antigen-experienced compartments.

Preparation of the library involved 5' RACE. Sequencing used an Illumina HiSeq 2500. The second PCR ran for roughly 7 to 12 cycles and used a J-beta primer mix along with a sample-barcoded 5' primer. A template-switch 5' adaptor carrying 12 random nucleotides introduced a unique molecular identifier onto each TCR beta cDNA molecule. At least 3 million CDR3-containing paired-end reads were obtained from each sample. All of the RNA was converted into first-strand cDNA using the Mint cDNA synthesis kit, with a TRBC-specific oligonucleotide serving as the primer. Following uracil-DNA glycosylase treatment, all cDNA underwent a first 18-cycle PCR with the universal primers M1SS and BC2_uni_R. In the paper's pipeline: For normalization, 1 million high-quality reads were randomly selected from each sample, with every read carrying a distinct molecular identifier. Reads with shared molecular identifiers were discarded instead of being binned into consensus sequences. MiTCR, set to a Q25 quality threshold and the strictest error-elimination algorithm, was used for CDR3 identification, clonotype clustering and error correction. A nonparametric unseen species model with Euler transformation was used to estimate lower-bound total TCR beta diversity. TCRdb handled the public reads itself, with Q25 trimming in fastp and clone calling in MiXCR, and kept productive beta chains. Each CDR3 protein appears once, grouped with its most common genes and DNA. TCRdb's processing, not the study's, gives the V and J calls here. The sample profile shows over 500,000 distinct CDR3 sequences; approximately 52% of them were found once. Roughly 14% of the sample is in the top ten clones.

According to the germline V gene, CDR1 reads MDHEN and CDR2 reads SYDVKM. Taken from cysteine to phenylalanine, the CDR3 has 16 residues. Just CDR3 DNA is preserved here, 48 bases in frame from base 1. Relative to germline, V is 3 bases shorter and J is 2 bases shorter, with 14 bases between their ends. The roughly 38 donors, aged about 6 to 95 years, were systemically healthy Caucasian individuals from Russia. Each donor gave roughly 11 milliliters of peripheral blood, drawn into EDTA-treated Vacutainer tubes. Ficoll-Paque density-gradient centrifugation was used to isolate PBMCs, with at least 6.5 million obtained per sample. Trizol reagent was used to extract total RNA from PBMCs, with at least 6 micrograms per sample. For every donor, an aliquot of PBMCs went through flow cytometry to measure the percentages of naive CD45RAhigh/CD27high T cells. Notes on this clonotype: This clone's antigen is unknown. Nothing much larger sits one base from this clone, and base qualities are not available.

The rearranged segments are TRBV28 and TRBJ1-5; TRBD1 might be the D gene, on 6 matching bases. This receptor was identified in a woman of 80 years or more in good health. Input material: blood. At the DNA level, the sequence is TGTGCCAGCAGTTTTAGACTCAGGGGTGGCAATCAGCCCCAGCATTTT. This sequence encodes CASSFRLRGGNQPQHF.